This T cell receptor (beta chain) was found in a study of radiation and T cells in renal cell carcinoma (dated by TCRdb to 2018 to 2021). Broadly, across the study: TCR beta sequencing covered 53 samples in total, comprising approximately 26 tumors and roughly 27 peripheral blood samples. Across all 55 or so samples, approximately 4,000,000 unique CDR3 nucleotide sequences, encoding 2 million to 3 million unique CDR3 amino acid sequences, were identified. The final blood draw was performed at 4 weeks after radiation, at the same time as nephrectomy.

Details on this clone: Its binding antigen is unknown. No base quality information exists; no much larger clone differs at one position.

The CDR3 covers 11 residues, taking in both the cysteine and the phenylalanine. The only DNA kept is the CDR3, 33 bases in frame from the first base. The trim is 3 bases for V and 5 bases for J, with a gap of 5 bases between the germline ends. From the germline V gene (reference sequence), CDR1 is LNHDA and CDR2 is SQIVND. According to the study, the label for this sample's time point signals: blood 4 weeks post-SBRT, at nephrectomy. This specimen's treatment or condition label, per the study, means: 15 Gy SBRT to primary tumor, nephrectomy 4 weeks later. The samples were obtained from a clinical trial, where primary renal cell carcinomas were treated with 15 Gy stereotactic body radiation therapy and then removed by nephrectomy 4 weeks afterward. To track tumor-enriched clonotypes, serial peripheral blood was sampled from radiation-treated patients at baseline and at 2 weeks and 4 weeks after SBRT. All patients had renal cell carcinoma with clear cell pathology. The QIAamp DNA Blood Mini Kit (Qiagen) was used to prepare genomic DNA for TCR sequencing. The analyses included just those samples that passed every quality control check.

The paper's findings and limits, for the study overall: Because no pretreatment tumor biopsies were available, whether clonotypes were present in the tumor at baseline could not be determined. Tracking of blood repertoire dynamics stopped at approximately 4 weeks after treatment, with no follow-up past that point. Effects of radiation dose or scheduling on the TCR repertoire could not be addressed with the single-armed trial design. In blood, the top tumor clonotypes increased from baseline to 2 weeks after radiation and then shrank by 4 weeks, which suggests a temporary expansion of tumor-resident clones.

TCR beta libraries were generated from genomic DNA with the immunoSEQ kit, following the manufacturer's recommendations. To prepare libraries, a first multiplex PCR with proprietary primers was run, followed by a second PCR that added unique barcodes, and a bead cleanup was done after each round. Each sample batch included a kit-provided positive control reaction and a negative control reaction. The final libraries were assessed on an Agilent 4200 TapeStation D1000 ScreenTape, pooled by volume, and quantified by qPCR. An Illumina NextSeq500 fitted with a MidOutput 150-cycle cartridge performed the sequencing, running 156 Read1 cycles and 15 Index1 cycles with the kit's custom primers. The pooled library was loaded at approximately 1 pM with an approximately 21% PhiX control spike-in. The paper's data handling went like this. Vendor-processed data were analyzed in R, with a clonotype defined as all T cells sharing the same CDR3 nucleotide sequence. In the clone abundance analyses, frequencies were normalized to the 10,000 most abundant clones in each sample. Before analysis, public T cell clones were removed, and these numbered fewer than six per sample on average. An abundance difference of at least 32-fold between compartments was the criterion for calling clonotypes tumor-enriched or baseline blood-enriched. A beta-binomial differential abundance model was used to identify clonotypes that expanded or contracted between blood time points. Tumor-blood repertoire similarity was measured with the Baroni-Urbani and Buser coefficient, and groups were compared using two-tailed Wilcoxon tests in R. In TCRdb, the immuneACCESS table is reduced to in-frame sequences with V and J assigned. These tables do not hold every clone; where another copy was compared, an unresolved V gene accounts for under half, and the others remain unexplained. V, J and clone size were drawn from that table, and D and trimming were deduced from the DNA. Counted in this sample were fewer than 200,000 clones; roughly 90% of them appeared once. The ten most abundant clones make up approximately 10% of the sample.

The sequence came from a woman aged 45-59 years with renal cell carcinoma. This specimen was blood, taken from a patient whose treatment included radiotherapy and nephrectomy. The sequence joins TRBV19 to TRBJ2-7, with the D gene not confidently named. The DNA sequence is as follows: TGTGCCAGTAGTATTGGAAACGAGCAGTACTTC. This encodes CASSIGNEQYF.